The clone carrying this TCR beta chain was observed a handful of times. Per the authors' pipeline: Reference gene primer amplification yielded estimated nucleated cell counts. Profiling relied on immunoSEQ multiplex PCR, and the TCRdb table lists in-frame clones only, not all of them. The V and J calls and clone size come from that table; D and trimming were worked out from the DNA. The sample includes roughly 100,000 clones, about 76% of them seen just once. V was pared by 4 bases and J by 1 base, with 5 bases of the junction left unmatched. This CDR3 is built from 16 residues. Germline assignment: CDR1 SGHRS and CDR2 YFSETQ. This specimen belongs to a study of blood T cell repertoires in COVID-19. As for the study in general: Both acute and convalescent COVID-19 samples were obtained from the United States, Italy and Spain. PBMCs, B-cell-depleted T cells, or T cells were the source of the cDNA or gDNA that made up the material.

This clonotype was obtained from an elderly woman with acute or convalescent COVID-19. The sample taken for sequencing was peripheral blood. J is TRBJ2-2 and V is TRBV5-1; 9 bases align to TRBD1. CDR3 amino acids: CASSAGQGRNTGELFF. DNA of the CDR3: TGCGCCAGCAGCGCGGGACAGGGTCGGAACACCGGGGAGCTGTTTTTT.